The clone carrying this T cell receptor (beta chain) was detected many times. Antigen unknown. Researchers built TCR beta libraries using quantitative 5'-RACE with molecular barcodes. Each CDR3 protein is one row after TCRdb ran MiXCR on the 5' RACE reads. The table shows approximately 520,000 distinct CDR3 sequences, with roughly 5% occurring only once. The CDR3 is 14 amino acids. V lost 8 bases and J lost 2; bases outside the gene matches: 8. The data belong to a study of CD8 T cells in ankylosing spondylitis. Study-level points and caveats: Typical of ankylosing spondylitis blood, it appeared, was a TCR beta motif of 7 or 8 highly homologous variants. A subset of motif variants has previously been described in the synovial fluid and blood of reactive arthritis. There was reportedly significant enrichment of clones that were disease-linked in matched ankylosing spondylitis synovial fluid.

The sequence was collected from a male donor with ankylosing spondylitis. The chain recombines TRBV12-3 or TRBV12-4 with TRBJ1-1; the match to TRBD1 covers 7 bases. Sequenced input: blood, either unsorted or a sorted T cell fraction (not recorded which). The DNA for the CDR3 is TGTGCCAGCCGGTATCGACAGGGCAACACTGAAGCTTTCTTT. It is translated as CASRYRQGNTEAFF.